A single sample is the source of the 14 T cell receptor beta chains below, sequenced in a study of T cells after yellow fever vaccination. TCRdb re-called the 5' RACE reads with MiXCR, one entry per CDR3 protein. The sample consists of approximately 74,000 distinct CDR3 sequences, under 6.5% of them appearing once. The sample was CD4+ T cells sorted from PBMCs, taken less than 16 days after the first yellow fever vaccination. These receptors came from a man aged 18-30 years who received the YFV17D yellow fever vaccine.

This clonotype was seen at least ten times. The V gene is TRBV6-2 or TRBV6-3, the J gene TRBJ2-3, with D unclear. V was trimmed by 10 bases and J by 2 bases, leaving 13 bases between them. The CDR3 is made up of 13 amino acids. Per germline, CDR1 MNHEY and CDR2 SVGEGT. The CDR3 sequence: CATSRDPTDTQYF. CDR3 nucleotides: TGTGCCACCTCCCGCGACCCCACAGATACGCAGTATTTT.

This clonotype appeared many times. V gene TRBV3-1 combines with J gene TRBJ2-5; D remains ambiguous. CDR3 length: 12 amino acids. Germline loops: CDR1 LGHDT, CDR2 YNNKEL (reference sequence). The germline V and J ends were trimmed by 0 bases and 6 bases, with 5 bases remaining between them. The DNA of the CDR3 is TGTGCCAGCAGCCAAGATCTCAAGACCCAGTACTTC. The encoded protein is CASSQDLKTQYF.

This clonotype was seen at least ten times. The chain joins TRBV2 to TRBJ1-3; D may be TRBD1 (6 bases). V was trimmed by 8 bases and J by 0 bases, leaving 11 bases between them. The CDR3 has 14 residues. The germline CDR1 and CDR2 sequences are SNHLY and FYNNEI. CDR3 bases: TGTGCCAGCGGTCGACAGGACTCTGGAAACACCATATATTTT. This encodes CASGRQDSGNTIYF.

In this sample, this clonotype turned up many times. The rearrangement uses TRBV7-9 and TRBJ2-3; D is ambiguous. CDR3 length: 12 amino acids. The V and J ends lost 5 bases and 2 bases respectively, with 5 bases between them. Germline V gene data show CDR1 as SEHNR and CDR2 as FQNEAQ (reference sequence). For the CDR3, the DNA is TGTGCCAGCAGCGCTATCACAGATACGCAGTATTTT. It specifies CASSAITDTQYF.

The table lists this clonotype with many counts. CDR3 DNA sequence: TGCAGCGCCCGCAACGGGGGCTACGAGCAGTACTTC. Protein: CSARNGGYEQYF. The chain combines TRBV29-1 with TRBJ2-7; the D gene is possibly TRBD2 (6 bases). The CDR3 totals 12 residues. Trimming cost V 7 bases and J 3 bases, with 13 bases left between them. Germline loops: CDR1 SQVTM, CDR2 ANQGSEA.

This clonotype occurred many times. J is TRBJ2-7 and V is TRBV7-8; the match to TRBD1 covers 7 bases. Trimming removed 5 bases from V and 0 bases from J; junction bases left unmatched: 10. Germline values: CDR1 SGHVS, CDR2 FQNEAQ. The CDR3 is 16 amino acids. In nucleotides, the CDR3 is TGTGCCAGCAGCCTCGCCGGAGGACAGGTCTCCTACGAGCAGTACTTC. Protein sequence: CASSLAGGQVSYEQYF.

This clonotype was seen many times. The chain links TRBV7-2 to TRBJ2-5, with D maybe TRBD2 (5 bases). V was shortened by 5 bases and J by 7 bases, with 17 bases between the two germline ends. The CDR3 runs to 14 residues. Germline CDR1 SGHTA, CDR2 FQGNSA. The CDR3 region is CASSPQRLPGTQYF. As DNA, the CDR3 is TGTGCCAGCAGCCCCCAGCGGCTCCCTGGGACCCAGTACTTC. Looking up the rest from reference TRBV7-2 and TRBJ2-5 gives the full variable domain: GAGVSQSPSNKVTEKGKDVELRCDPISGHTALYWYRQSLGQGLEFLIYFQGNSAPDKSGLPSDRFSAERTGGSVSTLTIQRTQQEDSAVYLCASSPQRLPGTQYFGPGTRLLVL.

This clonotype was detected ten times or more. V is TRBV5-4 and J is TRBJ2-3, with D uncertain. CDR3 length: 13 residues. Trimming took 0 bases from V and 2 from J, leaving 4 bases between them. Germline V gives CDR1 SGHNT, CDR2 YYREEE (reference sequence). The CDR3 sequence: CASSLEHTDTQYF. CDR3 DNA sequence: TGTGCCAGCAGCTTGGAGCACACAGATACGCAGTATTTT.

This clonotype came up many times. The chain uses TRBV7-2 and TRBJ1-2; unclear D gene. Germline V gene lookup returns CDR1 SGHTA and CDR2 FQGNSA. The CDR3 extends over 11 amino acids. Trimming stripped 5 bases from V and 5 bases from J, with 6 bases between. The CDR3 spells CASSQKYGYTF. The CDR3 nucleotides are TGTGCCAGCAGCCAAAAGTATGGCTACACCTTC.

This clonotype was counted at least ten times. The chain has TRBV6-1 and TRBJ2-5; no firm D call. V lost 6 bases to trimming and J lost 4 bases, with 15 bases between them. Germline CDR1 MNHNS, CDR2 SASEGT. The CDR3 totals 14 residues. The CDR3 spells CASSSLGARETQYF. The CDR3 nucleotides are TGTGCCAGCAGCTCCCTTGGCGCCCGAGAGACCCAGTACTTC.

This clonotype was seen repeatedly, ten times or more. The rearrangement uses TRBV7-2 and TRBJ2-7; D not certain. The V gene lost 5 bases and the J gene lost 0 bases, with 11 bases spanning the gap. The CDR3 is 14 amino acids. Germline-derived CDR1 and CDR2 are SGHTA and FQGNSA. The CDR3 is CASSPAGSSYEQYF. The CDR3, as DNA: TGTGCCAGCAGCCCGGCAGGAAGCTCCTACGAGCAGTACTTC.

Details on this clonotype: Just one base apart from a much larger clone, this may be a read error. The chain combines TRBV11-1 with TRBJ1-1; weak D call: TRBD1 (5 bases). Trimming shortened V by 4 bases and J by 11 bases, and 11 bases separated the two germline ends. The CDR3 is 11 amino acids. Germline CDR1 reads SGHAT; CDR2 reads FQDESV (reference sequence). CDR3 loop: CASSYDGAAFF. CDR3 sequence (DNA): TGTGCCAGCAGCTATGACGGGGCGGCTTTCTTT.

This clonotype was counted at least ten times. This chain links TRBV4-1 with TRBJ2-3; perhaps D is TRBD1 or TRBD2 (5 bases each). The CDR3 covers 18 residues. CDR1 and CDR2 (germline): MGHRA, YSYEKL. The ends were cut back, 4 bases at V and 0 bases at J, with 20 bases in the middle. The CDR3 DNA is TGCGCCAGCAGCCTCCAGACCGGGACCGACACTAGCACAGATACGCAGTATTTT. It is translated as CASSLQTGTDTSTDTQYF.

Many counts were recorded for this clonotype. The chain links TRBV6-5 to TRBJ1-2; tentative D call: TRBD1 (5 bases). With 6 bases removed from V and 8 bases from J, the gap between germline ends came to 16 bases. In germline, CDR1 is MNHEY, CDR2 SVGAGI. The CDR3 covers 13 residues. As DNA, the CDR3 is TGTGCCAGCAGACGGGGGGGTGCTGGGGGCTACACCTTC. Its protein is CASRRGGAGGYTF.